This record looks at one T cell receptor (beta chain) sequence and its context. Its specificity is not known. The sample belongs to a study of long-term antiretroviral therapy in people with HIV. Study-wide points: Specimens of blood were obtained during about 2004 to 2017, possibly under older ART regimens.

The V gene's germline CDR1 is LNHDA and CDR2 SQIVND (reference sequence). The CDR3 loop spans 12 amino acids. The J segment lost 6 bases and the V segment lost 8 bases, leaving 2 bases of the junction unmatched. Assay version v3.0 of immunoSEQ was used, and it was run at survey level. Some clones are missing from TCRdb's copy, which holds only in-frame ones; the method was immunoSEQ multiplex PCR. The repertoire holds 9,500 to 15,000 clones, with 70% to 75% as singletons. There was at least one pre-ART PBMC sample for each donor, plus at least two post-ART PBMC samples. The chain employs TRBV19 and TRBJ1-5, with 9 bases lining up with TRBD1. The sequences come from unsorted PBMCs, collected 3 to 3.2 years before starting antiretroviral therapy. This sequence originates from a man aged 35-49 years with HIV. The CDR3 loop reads CASRQGGQPQHF. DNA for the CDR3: TGTGCCAGTCGACAGGGGGGTCAGCCCCAGCATTTT. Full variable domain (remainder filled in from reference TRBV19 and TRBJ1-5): DGGITQSPKYLFRKEGQNVTLSCEQNLNHDAMYWYRQDPGQGLRLIYYSQIVNDFQKGDIAEGYSVSREKKESFPLTVTSAQKNPTAFYLCASRQGGQPQHFGDGTRLSIL.